This paragraph reports one TCR beta chain. Its antigen remains unidentified. This entry belongs to a study of cytomegalovirus exposure and HLA in healthy donors. General study results and limits: Productive status was seen about 90% or about 30% of the time for most TCR beta V segments in an earlier analysis.

Germline-derived CDR1 and CDR2 are SQVTM and ANQGSEA. The CDR3 loop spans 17 amino acids. V trimming: 4 bases; J trimming: 5 bases; junction bases outside the gene matches: 14. With 60 Vbeta and 13 Jbeta primers, the PCR was carried out. Repertoires were generated with immunoSEQ multiplex PCR, while TCRdb's copy carries only in-frame clones and drops some. The data show around 90,000 clones, roughly 77% seen once. Sequencing was performed on PBMCs. The receptor's source is a human donor in good health. The chain recombines TRBV29-1 with TRBJ2-6, with 7 nucleotides matching TRBD1. The CDR3 DNA follows: TGCAGCGTTGGGGAGCCGGGACAGCCTTTTAGGGCCAACGTCCTGACTTTC. This encodes CSVGEPGQPFRANVLTF. Together with reference TRBV29-1 and TRBJ2-6, the CDR3 gives the full variable domain: SAVISQKPSRDICQRGTSLTIQCQVDSQVTMMFWYRQQPGQSLTLIATANQGSEATYESGFVIDKFPISRPNLTFSTLTVSNMSPEDSSIYLCSVGEPGQPFRANVLTFGAGSRLTVL.